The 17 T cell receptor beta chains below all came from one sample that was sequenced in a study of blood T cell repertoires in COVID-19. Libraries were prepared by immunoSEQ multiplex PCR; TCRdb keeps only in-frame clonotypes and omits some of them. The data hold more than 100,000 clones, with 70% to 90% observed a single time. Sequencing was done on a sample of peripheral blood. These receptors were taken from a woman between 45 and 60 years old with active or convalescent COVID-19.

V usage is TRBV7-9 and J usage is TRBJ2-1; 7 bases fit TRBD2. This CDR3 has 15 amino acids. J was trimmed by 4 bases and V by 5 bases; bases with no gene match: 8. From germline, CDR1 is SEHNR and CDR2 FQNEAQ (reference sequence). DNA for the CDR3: TGTGCCAGCAGCCGCTCTAGCGGCCTGTACAATGAGCAGTTCTTC. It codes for CASSRSSGLYNEQFF.

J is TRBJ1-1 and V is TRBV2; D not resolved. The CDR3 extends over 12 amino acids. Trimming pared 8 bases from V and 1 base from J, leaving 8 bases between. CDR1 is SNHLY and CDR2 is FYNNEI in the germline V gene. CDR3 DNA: TGTGCCAGCTGTACAGAGAACACTGAAGCTTTCTTT. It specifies CASCTENTEAFF.

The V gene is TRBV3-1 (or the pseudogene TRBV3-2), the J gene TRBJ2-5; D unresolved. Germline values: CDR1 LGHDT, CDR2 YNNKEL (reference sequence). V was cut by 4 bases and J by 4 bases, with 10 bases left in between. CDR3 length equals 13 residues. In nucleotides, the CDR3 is TGTGCCAGCAGCCTTACTGACTTAGAGACCCAGTACTTC. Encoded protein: CASSLTDLETQYF.

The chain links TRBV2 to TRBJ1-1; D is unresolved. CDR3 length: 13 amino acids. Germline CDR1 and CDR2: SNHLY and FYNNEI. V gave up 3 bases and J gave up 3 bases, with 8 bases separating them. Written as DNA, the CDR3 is TGTGCCAGCAGTGAGGAGCGGGACACTGAAGCTTTCTTT. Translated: CASSEERDTEAFF.

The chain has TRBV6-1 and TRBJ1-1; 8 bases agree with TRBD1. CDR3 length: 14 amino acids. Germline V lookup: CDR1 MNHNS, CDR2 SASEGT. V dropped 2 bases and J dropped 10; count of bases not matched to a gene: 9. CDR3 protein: CASSERGHTGGAFF. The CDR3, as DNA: TGTGCCAGCAGTGAACGGGGACACACAGGGGGAGCTTTCTTT.

The CDR3 DNA follows: TGTGCCAGCAGCTTAAGGACTAGCGGATACACAGATACGCAGTATTTT. This codes for CASSLRTSGYTDTQYF. This rearrangement joins TRBV5-4 to TRBJ2-3, with 10 bases identical to TRBD2. CDR3 size: 16 residues. Germline CDR1 SGHNT, CDR2 YYREEE (reference sequence). Trimming at V came to 2 bases and at J to 2 bases, leaving 5 bases not matched to a gene.

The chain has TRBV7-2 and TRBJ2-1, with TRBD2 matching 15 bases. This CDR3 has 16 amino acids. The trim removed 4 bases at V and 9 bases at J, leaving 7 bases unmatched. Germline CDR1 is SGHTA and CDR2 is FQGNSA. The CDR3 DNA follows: TGTGCCAGCAGCTCGAGGGGACTAGCGGGAGGTATTGAGCAGTTCTTC. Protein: CASSSRGLAGGIEQFF.

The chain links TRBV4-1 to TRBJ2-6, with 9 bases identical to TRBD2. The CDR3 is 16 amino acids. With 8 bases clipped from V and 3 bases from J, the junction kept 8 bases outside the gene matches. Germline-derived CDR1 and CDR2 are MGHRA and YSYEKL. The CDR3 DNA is TGCGCCAGCTCACACGCGGGAGGGCTTGGGGCCAACGTCCTGACTTTC. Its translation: CASSHAGGLGANVLTF.

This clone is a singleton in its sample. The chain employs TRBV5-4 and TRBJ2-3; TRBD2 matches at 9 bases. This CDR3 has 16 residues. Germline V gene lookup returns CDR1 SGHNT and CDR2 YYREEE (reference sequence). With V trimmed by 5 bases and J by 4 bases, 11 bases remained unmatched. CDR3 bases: TGTGCCAGCAGTCAATACGGGACTAGCCGACCAGATACGCAGTATTTT. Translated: CASSQYGTSRPDTQYF.

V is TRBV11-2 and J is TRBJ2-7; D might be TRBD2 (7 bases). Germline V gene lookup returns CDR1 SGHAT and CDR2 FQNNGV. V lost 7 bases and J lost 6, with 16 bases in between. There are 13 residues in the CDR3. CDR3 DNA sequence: TGTGCCAGCACCTATACGGGGGGCGGCGAGCAGTACTTC. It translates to CASTYTGGGEQYF.

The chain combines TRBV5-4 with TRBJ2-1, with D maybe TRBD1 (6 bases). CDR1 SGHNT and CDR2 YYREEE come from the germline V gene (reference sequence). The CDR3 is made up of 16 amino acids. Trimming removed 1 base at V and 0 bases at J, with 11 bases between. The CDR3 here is CASSLPTGSSYNEQFF. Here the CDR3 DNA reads TGTGCCAGCAGCTTGCCCACAGGGAGCTCCTACAATGAGCAGTTCTTC. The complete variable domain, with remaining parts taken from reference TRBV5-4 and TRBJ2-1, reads ETGVTQSPTHLIKTRGQQVTLRCSSQSGHNTVSWYQQALGQGPQFIFQYYREEENGRGNFPPRFSGLQFPNYSSELNVNALELDDSALYLCASSLPTGSSYNEQFFGPGTRLTVL.

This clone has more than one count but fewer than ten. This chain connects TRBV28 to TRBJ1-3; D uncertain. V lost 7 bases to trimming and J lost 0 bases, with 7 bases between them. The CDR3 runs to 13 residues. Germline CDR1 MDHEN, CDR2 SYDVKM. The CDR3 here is CASTGHSGNTIYF. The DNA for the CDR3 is TGTGCCAGCACTGGCCACTCTGGAAACACCATATATTTT.

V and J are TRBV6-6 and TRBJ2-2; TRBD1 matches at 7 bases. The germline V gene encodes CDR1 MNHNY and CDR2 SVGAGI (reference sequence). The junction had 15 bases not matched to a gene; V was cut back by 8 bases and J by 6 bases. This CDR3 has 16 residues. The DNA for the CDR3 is TGTGCCAGCTCCCCGGTCGTAGGGGGCGCGTCCGGGGAGCTGTTTTTT. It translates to CASSPVVGGASGELFF.

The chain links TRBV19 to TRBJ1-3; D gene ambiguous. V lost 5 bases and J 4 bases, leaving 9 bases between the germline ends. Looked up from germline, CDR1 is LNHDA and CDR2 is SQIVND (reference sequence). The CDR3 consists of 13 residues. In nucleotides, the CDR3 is TGTGCCAGTAGTCCGAGCCGGGGAAACACCATATATTTT. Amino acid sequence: CASSPSRGNTIYF.

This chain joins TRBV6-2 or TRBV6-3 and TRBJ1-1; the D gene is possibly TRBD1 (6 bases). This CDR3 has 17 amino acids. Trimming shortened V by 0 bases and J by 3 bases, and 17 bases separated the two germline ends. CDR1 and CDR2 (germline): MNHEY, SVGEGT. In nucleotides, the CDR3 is TGTGCCAGCAGTTACTCGACGGGAACAGGGTGGGACACTGAAGCTTTCTTT. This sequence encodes CASSYSTGTGWDTEAFF.

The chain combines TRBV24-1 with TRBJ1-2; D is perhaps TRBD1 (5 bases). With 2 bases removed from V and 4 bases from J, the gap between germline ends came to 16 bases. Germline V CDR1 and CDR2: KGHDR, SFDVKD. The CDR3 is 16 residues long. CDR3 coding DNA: TGTGCCACCAGTGATTCTGGGGCCTTTCTGGCCTATGGCTACACCTTC. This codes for CATSDSGAFLAYGYTF.

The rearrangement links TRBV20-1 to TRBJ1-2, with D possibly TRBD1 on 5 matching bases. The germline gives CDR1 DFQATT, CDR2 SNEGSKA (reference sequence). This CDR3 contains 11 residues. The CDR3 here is CSLRGVYGYTF. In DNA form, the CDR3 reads TGCAGCCTACGGGGGGTCTATGGCTACACCTTC.